Presented here are 11 T cell receptor beta chains from one specimen sequenced in a study of cytomegalovirus exposure and HLA in healthy donors (dated by TCRdb to the late 2010s). Library creation used the immunoSEQ multiplex PCR assay. The multiplex PCR relied on a mix of 60 forward primers for TCR Vbeta segments and 13 reverse primers for TCR Jbeta segments. The source is immuneACCESS, and TCRdb retained only in-frame sequences with V and J called. Part of the clones is not carried over; for the studies checked, unresolved V genes explain less than half of this, and the remainder is unexplained. The sample data list a few hundred thousand clones, and approximately 85% of these were observed just once. The ten top clones hold about 2% of the sample. Source material: PBMCs. These receptors all stem from a woman aged 40 to 50 in good health and CMV-seropositive.

V usage is TRBV28 and J usage is TRBJ2-5; D remains ambiguous. The CDR3 is 14 amino acids. CDR1 is MDHEN, CDR2 SYDVKM, per germline. V lost 1 base and J lost 5, with 11 bases in between. In DNA, the CDR3 is TGTGCCAGCAGTTTATCCCCCCGTATGGAGACCCAGTACTTC. Protein sequence: CASSLSPRMETQYF.

CDR3 bases: TGCAGCGTTGGTGAGCCGGTTGCCCCCTACGAGCAGTACTTC. As protein: CSVGEPVAPYEQYF. V usage is TRBV29-1 and J usage is TRBJ2-7, with D hard to call. This CDR3 spans 14 amino acids. Trimming stripped 4 bases from V and 2 bases from J, with 15 bases between. From germline, CDR1 is SQVTM and CDR2 ANQGSEA.

This chain uses TRBV19 with TRBJ1-2; perhaps TRBD1 as D (5 bases). The CDR3 totals 15 residues. The V gene's germline CDR1 is LNHDA and CDR2 SQIVND (reference sequence). The ends were cut back, 3 bases at V and 7 bases at J, with 18 bases in the middle. The CDR3 DNA sequence: TGTGCCAGTAGTATCTCTGGCAGGGAAAATAGTGGCTACACCTTC. It is translated as CASSISGRENSGYTF.

CDR3 protein: CASSPGGLAGRYEQYF. CDR3 sequence (DNA): TGTGCCAGCAGCCCAGGAGGACTAGCGGGAAGGTACGAGCAGTACTTC. The chain uses TRBV13 and TRBJ2-7, with TRBD2 matching 12 bases. V trimming: 5 bases; J trimming: 4 bases; junction bases outside the gene matches: 9. There are 16 residues in the CDR3. The germline gives CDR1 PRHDT, CDR2 FYEKMQ (reference sequence).

The rearrangement joins TRBV30 to TRBJ2-7, with D possibly matching TRBD2 (6 bases). This CDR3 is 12 amino acids long. The germline V and J ends were trimmed by 3 bases and 4 bases, with 10 bases remaining between them. Germline V gives CDR1 GTSNPN, CDR2 SVGIG (reference sequence). The chain's CDR3 is CAWRLAGYEQYF. The CDR3 nucleotides are TGTGCCTGGAGGCTTGCGGGATACGAGCAGTACTTC.

This rearrangement joins TRBV4-1 to TRBJ2-7; TRBD2 agrees at 8 bases. This CDR3 comprises 14 residues. The trim removed 6 bases at V and 2 bases at J, leaving 6 bases unmatched. CDR1 MGHRA and CDR2 YSYEKL come from the germline V gene. The CDR3 here is CASSEAGAAYEQYF. The CDR3 region has the DNA TGCGCCAGCAGTGAAGCGGGAGCCGCCTACGAGCAGTACTTC.

The chain employs TRBV7-6 and TRBJ1-5; 8 positions match TRBD1. J gave up 3 bases and V 5 bases, and 6 bases lay outside the gene matches. The CDR3 consists of 15 residues. Germline-derived CDR1 and CDR2 are SGHVS and FNYEAQ. The CDR3 DNA sequence: TGTGCCAGCAGCACCGGGACAGGCATCAATCAGCCCCAGCATTTT. Protein: CASSTGTGINQPQHF. Complete variable domain (other parts from reference TRBV7-6 and TRBJ1-5): GAGVSQSPRYKVTKRGQDVALRCDPISGHVSLYWYRQALGQGPEFLTYFNYEAQQDKSGLPNDRFSAERPEGSISTLTIQRTEQRDSAMYRCASSTGTGINQPQHFGDGTRLSIL.

V is TRBV19 and J is TRBJ1-2, with unresolved D. Looked up from germline, CDR1 is LNHDA and CDR2 is SQIVND (reference sequence). With 6 bases removed from V and 3 bases from J, the gap between germline ends came to 11 bases. CDR3 length: 13 amino acids. The chain's CDR3 is CASSHGRDYGYTF. The CDR3 DNA reads TGTGCCAGTAGCCATGGGAGGGACTATGGCTACACCTTC.

This chain uses TRBV5-6 with TRBJ1-5; TRBD1 matches at 7 bases. This CDR3 is 14 amino acids long. Unmatched junction bases numbered 3, after V lost 1 base and J lost 5 bases. From germline, CDR1 is SGHDT and CDR2 YYEEEE. CDR3 DNA: TGTGCCAGCAGCTTGTCGGGACAGCATCAGCCCCAGCATTTT. Protein sequence: CASSLSGQHQPQHF.

The chain employs TRBV5-1 and TRBJ2-5; possible D gene TRBD2, 6 bases. Near its end, the DNA agrees better with TRBJ2-7, so the J call may be wrong. CDR1 SGHRS and CDR2 YFSETQ come from the germline V gene. The CDR3 is 13 amino acids. The chain's CDR3 is CASNRGGTNEQYF. The CDR3 nucleotides read TGCGCCAGCAACCGTGGAGGGACCAACGAGCAGTACTTC.

The V and J genes are TRBV30 and TRBJ2-7; tentative D call: TRBD2 (5 bases). CDR3 size: 14 residues. Germline CDR1 reads GTSNPN; CDR2 reads SVGIG (reference sequence). The V end was cut by 3 bases, the J end by 3 bases, with 15 bases between. The CDR3: CAWRDGRGNYEQYF. CDR3 bases: TGTGCCTGGAGGGACGGACGGGGAAACTACGAGCAGTACTTC.